A single sample is the source of the 11 T cell receptor beta chains below, sequenced in a study of blood T cell repertoires in COVID-19. Assay used: immunoSEQ multiplex PCR; TCRdb lists only in-frame clones, some missing. The table shows over 60,000 clones, with almost 90% occurring only once. The sequencing input was peripheral blood. These receptor sequences come from a man aged 45-60 years with acute or convalescent COVID-19.

In this sample, this clone turned up once. This rearrangement joins TRBV7-9 to TRBJ1-1, with 9 bases identical to TRBD1. V shed 3 bases and J 6 bases; nucleotides not matched to a gene: 14. Germline lookup yields CDR1 SEHNR and CDR2 FQNEAQ (reference sequence). The CDR3 loop spans 17 amino acids. CDR3: CASSLSGTGFAMAEAFF. CDR3 DNA: TGTGCCAGCAGCTTGTCCGGGACAGGGTTCGCAATGGCTGAAGCTTTCTTT.

This clone was seen just once. This rearrangement joins TRBV9 to TRBJ2-1; 11 nucleotides agree with TRBD2. V shed 0 bases and J 6 bases; nucleotides not matched to a gene: 2. Germline V gene lookup returns CDR1 SGDLS and CDR2 YYNGEE. The CDR3 length is 15 residues. The CDR3 DNA sequence: TGTGCCAGCAGCGTAGAGGGACTAGCGGTCAATGAGCAGTTCTTC. Its translation is CASSVEGLAVNEQFF.

J is TRBJ2-3 and V is TRBV7-8; D possibly corresponds to TRBD1 (5 bases). The CDR3 runs 14 residues. The germline gives CDR1 SGHVS, CDR2 FQNEAQ. V lost 1 base and J 9 bases, leaving 14 bases between the germline ends. The CDR3 coding sequence is TGTGCCAGCAGCTTAGTCCCGCAGGGCTGGACGCAGTATTTT. Protein product: CASSLVPQGWTQYF. The whole variable domain, remainder taken from reference TRBV7-8 and TRBJ2-3, is GAGVSQSPRYKVAKRGQDVALRCDPISGHVSLFWYQQALGQGPEFLTYFQNEAQLDKSGLPSDRFFAERPEGSVSTLKIQRTQQEDSAVYLCASSLVPQGWTQYFGPGTRLTVL.

This chain uses TRBV23-1 with TRBJ2-2, with 8 bases that match TRBD2. TRBV23-1 is an open reading frame whose function is uncertain. With 4 bases clipped from V and 6 bases from J, the junction kept 16 bases outside the gene matches. CDR3 length: 18 residues. The CDR3 loop is CASSPVKREFCLAGELFF. The CDR3 DNA reads TGCGCCAGCAGTCCCGTGAAGCGGGAGTTTTGTTTAGCCGGGGAGCTGTTTTTT.

The V gene is TRBV5-6, the J gene TRBJ1-6, with 11 positions matching TRBD1. The V segment lost 3 bases and the J segment 7 bases; nucleotides outside the gene matches: 3. CDR3 size: 15 residues. Per germline, CDR1 SGHDT and CDR2 YYEEEE. CDR3 region: CASSSGTGGNSPLHF. The CDR3 DNA reads as TGTGCCAGCAGCTCCGGGACAGGGGGAAATTCACCCCTCCACTTT.

The genes are TRBV15 and TRBJ2-1; D is unresolved. The germline CDR1 and CDR2 sequences are LNHNV and YYDKDF (reference sequence). The CDR3 consists of 14 residues. Trimming cost V 1 base and J 8 bases, with 12 bases left between them. CDR3 nucleotides: TGTGCCACCAGCAGAGTAGTGAGAAGCGATGAGCAGTTCTTC. Its protein product is CATSRVVRSDEQFF.

The rearrangement links TRBV19 to TRBJ2-1; 14 bases align to TRBD2. Germline CDR1 is LNHDA and CDR2 is SQIVND (reference sequence). The CDR3 covers 15 residues. Trimming removed 7 bases from V and 9 bases from J; junction bases left unmatched: 8. In nucleotides, the CDR3 is TGTGCCAGTACCCCGGGACTAGCGGGAGTAACTGAGCAGTTCTTC. It specifies CASTPGLAGVTEQFF.

The rearrangement uses TRBV20-1 and TRBJ2-3; no clear D gene. Trimming took 2 bases from V and 6 from J, leaving 6 bases between them. The germline V gene encodes CDR1 DFQATT and CDR2 SNEGSKA (reference sequence). CDR3 length equals 11 residues. In DNA form, the CDR3 reads TGCAGTGCTAGACTAGTCGATACGCAGTATTTT. Its translation is CSARLVDTQYF.

The chain combines TRBV19 with TRBJ1-3; tentatively, D is TRBD1 (6 bases). From germline, CDR1 is LNHDA and CDR2 SQIVND (reference sequence). V was pared by 8 bases and J by 3 bases, with 11 bases between. The CDR3 runs 13 residues. CDR3 nucleotide sequence: TGTGCCAGTCACAGGGAAAATGGAAACACCATATATTTT. Translation gives CASHRENGNTIYF.

This sequence joins TRBV30 and TRBJ1-6; 7 nucleotides match TRBD1. CDR1 is GTSNPN, CDR2 SVGIG, per germline (reference sequence). Unmatched junction bases numbered 6, after V lost 5 bases and J lost 8 bases. The CDR3 covers 13 residues. The CDR3 sequence: CAWSTGSDSPLHF. The CDR3 DNA reads TGTGCCTGGTCGACAGGGTCGGATTCACCCCTCCACTTT. Looking up the rest from reference TRBV30 and TRBJ1-6 gives the full variable domain: SQTIHQWPATLVQPVGSPLSLECTVEGTSNPNLYWYRQAAGRGLQLLFYSVGIGQISSEVPQNLSASRPQDRQFILSSKKLLLSDSGFYLCAWSTGSDSPLHFGNGTRLTVT.

This chain links TRBV5-6 with TRBJ2-3, with D perhaps TRBD2 (5 bases). Germline V gene data show CDR1 as SGHDT and CDR2 as YYEEEE. This CDR3 has 16 amino acids. The V gene lost 0 bases and the J gene lost 2 bases, with 13 bases spanning the gap. The CDR3 bases are TGTGCCAGCAGCTTGGGTCGGGATAGGTACACAGATACGCAGTATTTT. This translates into CASSLGRDRYTDTQYF.